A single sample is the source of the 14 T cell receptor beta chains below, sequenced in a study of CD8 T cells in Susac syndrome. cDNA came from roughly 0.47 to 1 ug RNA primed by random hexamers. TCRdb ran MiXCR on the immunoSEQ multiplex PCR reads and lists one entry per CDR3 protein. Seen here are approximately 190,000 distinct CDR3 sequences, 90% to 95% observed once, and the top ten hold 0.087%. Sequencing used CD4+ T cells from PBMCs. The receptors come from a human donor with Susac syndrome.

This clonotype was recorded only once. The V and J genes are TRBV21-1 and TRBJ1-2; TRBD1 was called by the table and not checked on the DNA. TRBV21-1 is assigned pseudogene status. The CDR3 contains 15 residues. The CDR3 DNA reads TGTGCCAGCAGCAAAGCGCTCCGGGACCGGTATGGCTACACCTTC. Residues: CASSKALRDRYGYTF.

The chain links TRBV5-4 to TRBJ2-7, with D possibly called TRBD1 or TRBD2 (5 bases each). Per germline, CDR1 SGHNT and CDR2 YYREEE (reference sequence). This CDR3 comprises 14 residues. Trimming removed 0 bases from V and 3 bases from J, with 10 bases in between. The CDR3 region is CASSLGGTGYEQYF. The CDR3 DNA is TGTGCCAGCAGCTTGGGTGGGACGGGCTACGAGCAGTACTTC.

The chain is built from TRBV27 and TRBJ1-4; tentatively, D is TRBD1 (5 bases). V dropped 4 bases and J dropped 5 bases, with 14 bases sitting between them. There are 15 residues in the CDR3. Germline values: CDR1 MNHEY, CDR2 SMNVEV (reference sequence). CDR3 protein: CASSSPWGGNEKLFF. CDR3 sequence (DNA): TGTGCCAGCAGTTCCCCTTGGGGGGGAAATGAAAAACTGTTTTTT. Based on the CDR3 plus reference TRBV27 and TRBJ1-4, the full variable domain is EAQVTQNPRYLITVTGKKLTVTCSQNMNHEYMSWYRQDPGLGLRQIYYSMNVEVTDKGDVPEGYKVSRKEKRNFPLILESPSPNQTSLYFCASSSPWGGNEKLFFGSGTQLSVL.

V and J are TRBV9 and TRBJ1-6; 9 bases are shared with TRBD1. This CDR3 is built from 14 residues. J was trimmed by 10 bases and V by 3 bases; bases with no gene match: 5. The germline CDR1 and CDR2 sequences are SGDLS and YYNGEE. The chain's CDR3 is CASSGQGGRSPLHF. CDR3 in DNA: TGTGCCAGCAGCGGACAGGGGGGGAGGTCACCCCTCCACTTT.

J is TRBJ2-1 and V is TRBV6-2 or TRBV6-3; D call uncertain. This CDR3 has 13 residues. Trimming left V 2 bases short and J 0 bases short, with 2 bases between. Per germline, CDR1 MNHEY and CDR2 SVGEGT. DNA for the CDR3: TGTGCCAGCAGTTACCGCTCCTACAATGAGCAGTTCTTC. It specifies CASSYRSYNEQFF.

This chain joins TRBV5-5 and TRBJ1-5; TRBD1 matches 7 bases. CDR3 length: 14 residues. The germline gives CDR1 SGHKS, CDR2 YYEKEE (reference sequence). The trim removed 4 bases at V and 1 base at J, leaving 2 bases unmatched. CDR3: CASSPGQSNQPQHF. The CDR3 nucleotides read TGTGCCAGCAGCCCGGGACAGAGCAATCAGCCCCAGCATTTT.

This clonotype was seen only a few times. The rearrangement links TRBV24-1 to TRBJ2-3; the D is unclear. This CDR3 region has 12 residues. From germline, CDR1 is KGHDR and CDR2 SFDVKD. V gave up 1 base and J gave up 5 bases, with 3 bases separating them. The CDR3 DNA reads TGTGCCACCAGTGATTTCCGAGATACGCAGTATTTT. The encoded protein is CATSDFRDTQYF.

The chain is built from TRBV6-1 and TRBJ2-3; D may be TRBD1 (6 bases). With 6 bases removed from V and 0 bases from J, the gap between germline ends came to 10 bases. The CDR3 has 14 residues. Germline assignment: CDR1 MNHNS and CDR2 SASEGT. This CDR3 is CASSRTVSTDTQYF. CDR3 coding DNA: TGTGCCAGCAGCCGGACAGTAAGCACAGATACGCAGTATTTT.

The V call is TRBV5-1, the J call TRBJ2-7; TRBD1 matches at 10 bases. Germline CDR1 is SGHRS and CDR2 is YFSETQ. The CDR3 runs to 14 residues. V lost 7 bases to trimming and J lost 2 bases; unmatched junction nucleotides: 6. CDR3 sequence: CASARTGGTYEQYF. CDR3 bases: TGCGCCAGCGCCCGGACAGGGGGTACCTACGAGCAGTACTTC.

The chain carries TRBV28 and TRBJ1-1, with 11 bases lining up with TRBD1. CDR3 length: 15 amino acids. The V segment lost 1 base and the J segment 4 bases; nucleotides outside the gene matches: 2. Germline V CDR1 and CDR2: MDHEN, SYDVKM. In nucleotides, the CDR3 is TGTGCCAGCAGTTTATATGGGACAGGGGGCACTGAAGCTTTCTTT. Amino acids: CASSLYGTGGTEAFF.

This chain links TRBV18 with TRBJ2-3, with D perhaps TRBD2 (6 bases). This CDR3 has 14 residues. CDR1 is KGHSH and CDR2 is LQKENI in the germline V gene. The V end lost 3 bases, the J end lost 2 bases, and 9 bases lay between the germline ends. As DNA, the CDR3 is TGTGCCAGCTCACCGGGCGGGAACACAGATACGCAGTATTTT. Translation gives CASSPGGNTDTQYF.

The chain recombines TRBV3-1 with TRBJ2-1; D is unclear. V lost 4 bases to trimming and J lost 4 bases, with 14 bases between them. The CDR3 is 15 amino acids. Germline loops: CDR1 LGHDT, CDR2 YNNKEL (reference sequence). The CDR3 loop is CASSLTAEKYNEQFF. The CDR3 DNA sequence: TGTGCCAGCAGCCTCACGGCGGAGAAATACAATGAGCAGTTCTTC.

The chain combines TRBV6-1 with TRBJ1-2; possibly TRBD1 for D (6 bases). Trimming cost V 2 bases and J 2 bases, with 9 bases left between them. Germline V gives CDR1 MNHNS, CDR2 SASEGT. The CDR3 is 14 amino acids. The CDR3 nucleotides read TGTGCCAGCAGTGAAACAGGGACGAACTATGGCTACACCTTC. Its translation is CASSETGTNYGYTF.

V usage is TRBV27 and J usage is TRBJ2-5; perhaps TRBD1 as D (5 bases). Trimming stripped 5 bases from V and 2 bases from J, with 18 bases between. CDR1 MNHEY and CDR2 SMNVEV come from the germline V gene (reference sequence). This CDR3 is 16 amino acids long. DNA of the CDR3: TGTGCCAGCAGTCCCCTACAGGTGACGAAACAAGAGACCCAGTACTTC. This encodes CASSPLQVTKQETQYF.